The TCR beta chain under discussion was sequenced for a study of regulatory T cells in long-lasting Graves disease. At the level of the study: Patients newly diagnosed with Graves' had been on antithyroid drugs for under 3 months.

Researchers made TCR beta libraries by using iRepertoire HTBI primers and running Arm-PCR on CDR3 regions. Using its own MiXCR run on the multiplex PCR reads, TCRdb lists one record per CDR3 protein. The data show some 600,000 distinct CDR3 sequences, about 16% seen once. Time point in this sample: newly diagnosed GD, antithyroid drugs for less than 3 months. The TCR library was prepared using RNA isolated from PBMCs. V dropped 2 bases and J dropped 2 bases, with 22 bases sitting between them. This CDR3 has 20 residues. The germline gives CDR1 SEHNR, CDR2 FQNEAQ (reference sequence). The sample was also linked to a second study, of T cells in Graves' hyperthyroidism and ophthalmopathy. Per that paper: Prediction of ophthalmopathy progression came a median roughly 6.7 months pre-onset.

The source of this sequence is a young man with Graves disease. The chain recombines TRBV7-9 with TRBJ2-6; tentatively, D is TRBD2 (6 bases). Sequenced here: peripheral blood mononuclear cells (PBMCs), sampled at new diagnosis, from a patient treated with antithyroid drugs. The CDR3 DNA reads TGTGCCAGCAGCTTAAACGGTATAGGGAGGTACTCACCTGGGGCCAACGTCCTGACTTTC. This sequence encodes CASSLNGIGRYSPGANVLTF.